Listed here are 22 T cell receptor beta chains from one sample, sequenced in a study of T-cell memory formation after mild COVID-19. MiXCR was run by TCRdb on the 5' RACE reads, yielding one entry per CDR3 protein. The table includes 400,000 to 450,000 distinct CDR3 sequences, about 20% detected once. Specimen: PBMCs or a T cell subset sorted from them (not recorded which). The receptors were sampled from a young man who had mild COVID-19 (a few samples of this study predate the infection). Cell type and time point are not known.

This clonotype showed up many times. The chain couples TRBV6-2 or TRBV6-3 to TRBJ2-1; 9 positions agree with TRBD2. After removal of 2 bases from V and 7 bases from J, the junction contained 6 bases not matched to a gene. This CDR3 has 15 amino acids. Per the germline V gene, CDR1 is MNHEY and CDR2 is SVGEGT. CDR3 in DNA: TGTGCCAGCAGTTACACCGGTAGCGGGGGTAATGAGCAGTTCTTC. It yields the protein CASSYTGSGGNEQFF.

The rearrangement links TRBV7-3 to TRBJ2-5; 7 positions agree with TRBD2. The CDR3 extends over 13 amino acids. Per the germline V gene, CDR1 is SGHTA and CDR2 is FQGTGA. V lost 5 bases and J lost 9; bases outside the gene matches: 9. This chain's CDR3 is CASSATGGVAQYF. CDR3 coding DNA: TGTGCCAGCAGCGCGACTGGGGGGGTGGCCCAGTACTTC. Combining the CDR3 with reference TRBV7-3 and TRBJ2-5 gives the whole variable domain GAGVSQTPSNKVTEKGKYVELRCDPISGHTALYWYRQSLGQGPEFLIYFQGTGAADDSGLPNDRFFAVRPEGSVSTLKIQRTERGDSAVYLCASSATGGVAQYFGPGTRLLVL.

A few counts support this clonotype. The V gene is TRBV7-2, the J gene TRBJ1-5; D is unresolved. Trimming left V 2 bases short and J 0 bases short, with 8 bases between. Germline CDR1 SGHTA, CDR2 FQGNSA. CDR3 length: 15 amino acids. Written as DNA, the CDR3 is TGTGCCAGCAGCTTATTAGTAGATAGCAATCAGCCCCAGCATTTT. Translation: CASSLLVDSNQPQHF.

The chain carries TRBV15 and TRBJ2-2; the match to TRBD1 covers 9 bases. The CDR3 runs to 17 residues. Looked up from germline, CDR1 is LNHNV and CDR2 is YYDKDF (reference sequence). The V and J ends lost 0 bases and 7 bases, in that order; junction bases with no gene match: 9. CDR3 coding DNA: TGTGCCACCAGCAGAGATCTGCCGGGACAGGGAATCGGGGAGCTGTTTTTT. Amino acids: CATSRDLPGQGIGELFF.

The J gene is TRBJ1-5, the V gene TRBV6-5; D is perhaps TRBD1 (5 bases). The ends were cut back, 3 bases at V and 4 bases at J, with 13 bases in the middle. Germline CDR1 is MNHEY and CDR2 is SVGAGI. This CDR3 contains 15 residues. The CDR3 sequence is CASSYRAGPNQPQHF. CDR3 sequence (DNA): TGTGCCAGCAGTTATCGTGCGGGGCCGAATCAGCCCCAGCATTTT.

The chain uses TRBV5-6 and TRBJ1-2, with 10 bases matching TRBD1. V trimming: 0 bases; J trimming: 0 bases; junction bases outside the gene matches: 5. The CDR3 is made up of 17 amino acids. Germline values: CDR1 SGHDT, CDR2 YYEEEE. Here the CDR3 reads CASSLGGQGGANYGYTF. The CDR3 coding sequence is TGTGCCAGCAGCTTGGGTGGACAGGGGGGAGCTAACTATGGCTACACCTTC.

CDR3 DNA: TGTGCCAGCAGAATGGGATCGTACTACGAGCAGTACTTC. Amino acid sequence: CASRMGSYYEQYF. V usage is TRBV6-5 and J usage is TRBJ2-7, with unresolved D. Trimming pared 6 bases from V and 3 bases from J, leaving 12 bases between. The CDR3 contains 13 residues. From germline, CDR1 is MNHEY and CDR2 SVGAGI.

Only one count was recorded for this clonotype. The CDR3 reads CASSFKGNTEAFF. In DNA, the CDR3 is TGTGCCAGCAGTTTTAAAGGGAACACTGAAGCTTTCTTT. V and J are TRBV12-3 or TRBV12-4 and TRBJ1-1; D call uncertain. CDR3 length equals 13 residues. V lost 3 bases, J lost 1 base, and 6 bases lay in between.

This clonotype was seen more than once but under ten times. J is TRBJ2-7 and V is TRBV12-3 or TRBV12-4; D unresolved. The CDR3 is 15 residues long. The ends were cut back, 6 bases at V and 2 bases at J, with 17 bases in the middle. CDR3 DNA: TGTGCCAGCAGGCCCACCGTGGCCGGAACCTACGAGCAGTACTTC. Translated, it gives CASRPTVAGTYEQYF.

The rearrangement joins TRBV9 to TRBJ2-1, with 9 nucleotides matching TRBD1. The CDR3 contains 16 residues. CDR1 is SGDLS, CDR2 YYNGEE, per germline. V lost 3 bases to trimming and J lost 6 bases; unmatched junction nucleotides: 10. The DNA for the CDR3 is TGTGCCAGCAGCGCGAGGAGGGGACAGGGACCCAATGAGCAGTTCTTC. It specifies CASSARRGQGPNEQFF.

This clonotype was recorded a few times. J is TRBJ2-3 and V is TRBV9, with 8 positions matching TRBD2. CDR1 SGDLS and CDR2 YYNGEE come from the germline V gene. The length of the CDR3 is 15 residues. The junction had 0 bases not matched to a gene; V was cut back by 0 bases and J by 0 bases. The CDR3 region has the DNA TGTGCCAGCAGCGTAGCTAGCGGGAGCACAGATACGCAGTATTTT. As protein: CASSVASGSTDTQYF.

The chain recombines TRBV14 with TRBJ1-2; D not resolved. Per germline, CDR1 SGHDN and CDR2 FVKESK. The CDR3 totals 13 residues. V was pared by 2 bases and J by 3 bases, with 7 bases between. The CDR3 sequence: CASSQFKDYGYTF. In nucleotides, the CDR3 is TGTGCCAGCAGCCAATTTAAAGACTATGGCTACACCTTC.

In its sample, this clonotype was seen a few times. V gene TRBV12-3 or TRBV12-4 combines with J gene TRBJ2-5; D may be TRBD1 (6 bases). CDR3 size: 14 residues. The germline V and J ends were trimmed by 3 bases and 2 bases, with 10 bases remaining between them. This CDR3 reads CASSFWTAQETQYF. CDR3 in DNA: TGTGCCAGCAGTTTCTGGACAGCTCAAGAGACCCAGTACTTC.

The rearrangement joins TRBV18 to TRBJ2-7, with 7 nucleotides matching TRBD1. Germline V gene sequence: CDR1 KGHSH, CDR2 LQKENI. Trimming took 3 bases from V and 2 from J; bases not matched to a gene: 7. The CDR3 covers 15 residues. The CDR3 spells CASSPSTGRTYEQYF. CDR3 nucleotide sequence: TGTGCCAGCTCACCCTCGACAGGGCGAACCTACGAGCAGTACTTC.

This clonotype was counted many times. The chain couples TRBV20-1 to TRBJ2-5, with D possibly matching TRBD2 (6 bases). This CDR3 spans 14 amino acids. V was pared by 1 base and J by 0 bases, with 9 bases between. Germline V lookup: CDR1 DFQATT, CDR2 SNEGSKA (reference sequence). CDR3 sequence (DNA): TGCAGTGCTAGAGGGGGACTCGACCAAGAGACCCAGTACTTC. It is translated as CSARGGLDQETQYF.

The chain links TRBV20-1 to TRBJ2-7, with 9 bases aligning to TRBD1. Trimming cost V 5 bases and J 6 bases; bases outside gene matches: 11. This CDR3 spans 14 amino acids. Germline V gene sequence: CDR1 DFQATT, CDR2 SNEGSKA (reference sequence). CDR3 nucleotide sequence: TGCAGTGCTCGCCCCTCACAGGGGGCGGGCGAGCAGTACTTC. Translating gives CSARPSQGAGEQYF.

The gene calls are TRBV28 and TRBJ2-7; D is perhaps TRBD1 or TRBD2 (5 bases each). The CDR3 runs 13 residues. Trimming shortened V by 4 bases and J by 4 bases, and 11 bases separated the two germline ends. Looked up from germline, CDR1 is MDHEN and CDR2 is SYDVKM. The DNA of the CDR3 is TGTGCCAGCAGTTCGGGACCCAGTTACGAGCAGTACGTC. Its protein product is CASSSGPSYEQYV.

The rearrangement uses TRBV9 and TRBJ1-2, with a tentative D call TRBD1 (5 bases). The CDR3 sequence is 12 residues long. Looked up from germline, CDR1 is SGDLS and CDR2 is YYNGEE. Trimming pared 2 bases from V and 7 bases from J, leaving 9 bases between. The CDR3 sequence is CASSVGRSGYTF. The CDR3 DNA reads TGTGCCAGCAGCGTGGGACGCTCTGGCTACACCTTC.

The chain carries TRBV20-1 and TRBJ2-2; D ambiguous. The CDR3 is made up of 14 amino acids. Germline CDR1 is DFQATT and CDR2 is SNEGSKA (reference sequence). The ends were cut back, 6 bases at V and 6 bases at J, with 17 bases in the middle. The CDR3 DNA follows: TGCAGTGCCCCCCAGTCAGTCTCACCCGGGGAGCTGTTTTTT. Protein: CSAPQSVSPGELFF.

This clonotype was detected only a few times. The chain couples TRBV5-1 to TRBJ2-5; D is perhaps TRBD1 or TRBD2 (5 bases each). Trimming removed 2 bases from V and 4 bases from J, with 15 bases in between. The V gene's germline CDR1 is SGHRS and CDR2 YFSETQ. There are 15 residues in the CDR3. The CDR3 bases are TGCGCCAGCAGCTTCGGGACCGCCTTGGGAGAGACCCAGTACTTC. Its translation: CASSFGTALGETQYF.

This sequence joins TRBV4-3 and TRBJ1-1; a weak D match, TRBD1 (5 bases). The CDR3 extends over 15 amino acids. Per germline, CDR1 LGHNA and CDR2 YSLEER. Deletions cut 6 bases from V and 3 bases from J, with 17 bases between. The CDR3 sequence: CASRKDAREDTEAFF. CDR3 coding DNA: TGCGCCAGCAGGAAAGACGCCAGGGAGGACACTGAAGCTTTCTTT.

Of note for this clonotype: One junction end disagrees with the germline gene, perhaps due to a read error. The chain links TRBV30 to TRBJ2-7; TRBD1 matches at 7 bases. The germline gives CDR1 GTSNPN, CDR2 SVGIG (reference sequence). The CDR3 is made up of 11 amino acids. CDR3 loop: CAWGTELRVDF. The CDR3 bases are TGTGCCTGGGGGACAGAGCTTCGGGTGGACTTC.